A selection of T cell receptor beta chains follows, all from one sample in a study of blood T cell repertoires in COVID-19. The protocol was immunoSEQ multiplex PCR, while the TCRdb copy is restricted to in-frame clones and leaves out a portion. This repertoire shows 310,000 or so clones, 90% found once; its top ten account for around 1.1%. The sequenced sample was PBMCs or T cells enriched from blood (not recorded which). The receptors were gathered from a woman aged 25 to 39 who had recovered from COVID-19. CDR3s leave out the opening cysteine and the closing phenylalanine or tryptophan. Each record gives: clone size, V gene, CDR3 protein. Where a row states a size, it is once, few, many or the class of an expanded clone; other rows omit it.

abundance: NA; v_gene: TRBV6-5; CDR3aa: ASSYQGNTEAF
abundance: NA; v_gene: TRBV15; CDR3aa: ATSRLRGQGNEKLF
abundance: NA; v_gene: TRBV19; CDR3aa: ASSMGGRQYNEQF
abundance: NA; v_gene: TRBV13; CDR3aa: ASSPVQGVNTEAF
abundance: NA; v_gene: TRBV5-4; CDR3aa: ASSLVQAGELF
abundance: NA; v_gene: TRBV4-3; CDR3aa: ASSQEQGIYGYT
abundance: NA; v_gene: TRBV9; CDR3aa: ASSSSGTGQETQY
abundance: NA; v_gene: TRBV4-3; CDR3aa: ASSQDIAAALSGNTIY
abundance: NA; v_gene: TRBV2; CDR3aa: ASSVGGSNQPQH
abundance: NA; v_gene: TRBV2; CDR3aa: ASSRVGLAGVTETQY
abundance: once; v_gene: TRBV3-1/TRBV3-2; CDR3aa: ASSLSGRLDEQF
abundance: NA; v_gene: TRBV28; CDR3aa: ASSLLAGGAFGANVLT
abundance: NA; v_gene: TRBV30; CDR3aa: AWSVRSDSYEQY
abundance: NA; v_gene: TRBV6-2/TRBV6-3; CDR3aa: ASSYSAGGLAEQY
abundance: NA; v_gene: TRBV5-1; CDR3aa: ASRRTGGPIHPDTQY
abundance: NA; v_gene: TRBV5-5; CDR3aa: ASSLLGSSYEQY
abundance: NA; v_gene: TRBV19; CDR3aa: ASSIGNPGGYNEQF
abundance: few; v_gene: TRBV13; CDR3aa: ASSTRDSYEQY
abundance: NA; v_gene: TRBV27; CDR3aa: ASSSQPGLAGAYEQY
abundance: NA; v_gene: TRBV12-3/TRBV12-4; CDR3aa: ASSLTSYNEQF
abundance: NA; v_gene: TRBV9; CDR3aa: ASSVTIGTSDYEQY
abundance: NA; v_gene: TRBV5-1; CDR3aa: ASRSAGESYEQY
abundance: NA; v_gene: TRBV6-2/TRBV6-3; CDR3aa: ASSQTGTSAAQGETQY
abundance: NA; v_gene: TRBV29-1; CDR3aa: SVRGGVGNTIY
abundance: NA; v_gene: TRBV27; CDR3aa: ASSSSGTGGAGYT
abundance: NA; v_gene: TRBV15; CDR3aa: ATSRPPKSYEQY
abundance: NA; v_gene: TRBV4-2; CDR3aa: ASSQGVENTEAF
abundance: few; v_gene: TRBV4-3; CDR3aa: ASSQDLSTDTQY
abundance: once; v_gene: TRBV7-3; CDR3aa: ASSIAGEGEQF
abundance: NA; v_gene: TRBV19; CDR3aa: ASRKTGAEETQY
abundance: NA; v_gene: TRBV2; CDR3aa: ASSARTGSNNEQF
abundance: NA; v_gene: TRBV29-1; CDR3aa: SVEGVRELSSYNEQF
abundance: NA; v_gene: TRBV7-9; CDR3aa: ASSPLTSGRGLTDTQY
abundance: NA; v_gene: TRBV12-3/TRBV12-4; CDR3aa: ASSPRGNSPLH
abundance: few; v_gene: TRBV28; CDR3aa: ASTPGQGAWYEQY
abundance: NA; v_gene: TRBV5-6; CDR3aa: ASSQKPTPADEQF
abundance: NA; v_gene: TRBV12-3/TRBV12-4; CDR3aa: ASSLSGDQPQH
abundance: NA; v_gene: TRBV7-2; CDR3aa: ASSPRGGQNYGYT
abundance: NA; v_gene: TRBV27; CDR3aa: ASSIRNNQPQH
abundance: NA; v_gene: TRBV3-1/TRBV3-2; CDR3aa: ASSQDREGWNTIY
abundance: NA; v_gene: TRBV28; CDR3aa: ASSRYRGAAQAF
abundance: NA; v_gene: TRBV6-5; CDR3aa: ASSQTGGGNSPLH
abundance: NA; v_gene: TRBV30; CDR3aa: ACKGQGGRARLF
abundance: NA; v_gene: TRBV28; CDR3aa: ASSWTGSEQY